A single sample is the source of the 13 T cell receptor beta chains below, sequenced in a study of blood T cell repertoires in COVID-19. Repertoires were generated with immunoSEQ multiplex PCR, while TCRdb's copy carries only in-frame clones and drops some. The repertoire includes fewer than 200,000 clones, almost 80% of them detected once, and approximately 15% sits in the top ten. Sequenced sample: PBMCs or T cells enriched from blood (not recorded which). These receptors all come from a woman in her forties or fifties who had recovered from COVID-19.

This rearrangement joins TRBV28 to TRBJ2-1, with TRBD2 matching 10 bases. V shed 4 bases, J shed 2 bases, and the junction held 2 bases outside the gene matches. CDR3 size: 15 residues. Germline V gene data show CDR1 as MDHEN and CDR2 as SYDVKM. CDR3 nucleotides: TGTGCCAGCAGTTCCGGGACTAGCGCCTACAATGAGCAGTTCTTC. Its translation: CASSSGTSAYNEQFF. Full variable domain (remainder filled in from reference TRBV28 and TRBJ2-1): DVKVTQSSRYLVKRTGEKVFLECVQDMDHENMFWYRQDPGLGLRLIYFSYDVKMKEKGDIPEGYSVSREKKERFSLILESASTNQTSMYLCASSSGTSAYNEQFFGPGTRLTVL.

The chain joins TRBV11-2 to TRBJ2-7; TRBD2 matches 8 bases. This CDR3 has 14 amino acids. Unmatched junction bases numbered 3, after V lost 1 base and J lost 4 bases. CDR1 and CDR2 from the germline V gene are SGHAT and FQNNGV. CDR3 sequence (DNA): TGTGCCAGCAGCTTAGTTGCGGGGGGATACGAGCAGTACTTC. Protein product: CASSLVAGGYEQYF.

This chain links TRBV9 with TRBJ2-5, with 9 positions matching TRBD2. The germline gives CDR1 SGDLS, CDR2 YYNGEE. Trimming took 0 bases from V and 4 from J; bases not matched to a gene: 4. The CDR3 is 15 amino acids. This chain's CDR3 is CASSVEAGGPETQYF. The CDR3 nucleotides are TGTGCCAGCAGCGTAGAGGCGGGAGGGCCAGAGACCCAGTACTTC.

This sequence joins TRBV5-6 and TRBJ1-1; D is possibly TRBD1 (6 bases). CDR3 size: 15 residues. Looked up from germline, CDR1 is SGHDT and CDR2 is YYEEEE. Trimming stripped 1 base from V and 3 bases from J, with 13 bases between. The CDR3 reads CASSLTAGAHTEAFF. CDR3 coding DNA: TGTGCCAGCAGCTTGACGGCAGGGGCACACACTGAAGCTTTCTTT.

The V and J genes are TRBV24-1 and TRBJ2-1; 8 bases agree with TRBD2. This CDR3 has 15 amino acids. The germline V gene has CDR1 KGHDR and CDR2 SFDVKD. V lost 2 bases to trimming and J lost 5 bases; unmatched junction nucleotides: 4. The CDR3 region has the DNA TGTGCCACCAGTGATTCGACGGGACTAGACAATGAGCAGTTCTTC. Its protein is CATSDSTGLDNEQFF.

The chain links TRBV18 to TRBJ1-3, with 9 positions matching TRBD1. Losses at the gene ends were 3 bases for V and 7 bases for J; bases not matched to a gene: 10. The CDR3 covers 16 residues. Germline CDR1 KGHSH, CDR2 LQKENI. DNA of the CDR3: TGTGCCAGCTCACCCCTGCCGCAGACAGGGGGTAACACCATATATTTT. It encodes CASSPLPQTGGNTIYF. The full variable domain, rest sourced from reference TRBV18 and TRBJ1-3, is NAGVMQNPRHLVRRRGQEARLRCSPMKGHSHVYWYRQLPEEGLKFMVYLQKENIIDESGMPKERFSAEFPKEGPSILRIQQVVRGDSAAYFCASSPLPQTGGNTIYFGEGSWLTVV.

This chain connects TRBV30 to TRBJ2-7, with 9 bases fitting TRBD2. This CDR3 region has 13 residues. From germline, CDR1 is GTSNPN and CDR2 SVGIG (reference sequence). V lost 3 bases and J lost 5; bases outside the gene matches: 5. The DNA of the CDR3 is TGTGCCTGGAGGGTAGCGGGAGTGAACGAGCAGTACTTC. Its protein product is CAWRVAGVNEQYF.

This chain connects TRBV28 to TRBJ2-7; the match to TRBD2 covers 8 bases. The CDR3 sequence is 14 residues long. V shed 4 bases and J 2 bases; nucleotides not matched to a gene: 4. Germline CDR1 and CDR2: MDHEN and SYDVKM. The CDR3 DNA reads TGTGCCAGCAGTTCAGCGGGAGTACCCTACGAGCAGTACTTC. Protein: CASSSAGVPYEQYF.

The chain uses TRBV5-4 and TRBJ2-3; 7 bases agree with TRBD2. Germline V lookup: CDR1 SGHNT, CDR2 YYREEE (reference sequence). The V gene end was trimmed by 2 bases and the J gene end by 5 bases; junction bases not matched to a gene: 8. The CDR3 contains 15 residues. The CDR3 reads CASSLGGSTVDTQYF. In DNA form, the CDR3 reads TGTGCCAGCAGCTTAGGCGGGAGCACTGTAGATACGCAGTATTTT.

This chain uses TRBV5-4 with TRBJ1-1, with a possible D match to TRBD1 (5 bases). The CDR3 contains 13 residues. The V end was cut by 3 bases, the J end by 4 bases, with 10 bases between. Germline V lookup: CDR1 SGHNT, CDR2 YYREEE (reference sequence). The DNA for the CDR3 is TGTGCCAGCAGCTCCCGGGACTTCACTGAAGCTTTCTTT. Its translation is CASSSRDFTEAFF.

This rearrangement joins TRBV19 to TRBJ2-3, with 8 nucleotides matching TRBD1. The J segment lost 5 bases and the V segment lost 8 bases, leaving 6 bases of the junction unmatched. The CDR3 extends over 13 amino acids. CDR1 and CDR2 (germline): LNHDA, SQIVND (reference sequence). The CDR3, as DNA: TGTGCCAGTGGACAGGGACCACTAGATACGCAGTATTTT. Its translation: CASGQGPLDTQYF.

V gene TRBV7-3 combines with J gene TRBJ2-1; TRBD2 aligns across 9 bases. The CDR3 totals 16 residues. V lost 5 bases to trimming and J lost 5 bases; unmatched junction nucleotides: 10. Germline CDR1 and CDR2: SGHTA and FQGTGA. The CDR3 DNA reads TGTGCCAGCAGCCCGCGGGGGGGAGGCGCAAACAATGAGCAGTTCTTC. Protein product: CASSPRGGGANNEQFF.

V is TRBV5-4 and J is TRBJ2-2; D possibly corresponds to TRBD2 (5 bases). This CDR3 is 18 amino acids long. Germline V gives CDR1 SGHNT, CDR2 YYREEE (reference sequence). The V and J ends lost 4 bases and 5 bases respectively, with 24 bases between them. The CDR3 region has the DNA TGTGCCAGCAGCCGGCCACCCTCGGGCGGAGGAGAAACCGGGGAGCTGTTTTTT. Translating it yields CASSRPPSGGGETGELFF.